These 10 T cell receptor beta chains originate from one sample sequenced in a study of lymphopenia after photon versus proton radiotherapy. Sequencing used immunoSEQ multiplex PCR; TCRdb keeps in-frame clones, though not all of them. The table records about 55,000 clones, 70% to 85% of them present only once. Sequencing used peripheral blood, obtained from a patient treated with proton-based radiotherapy. These receptors all come from a man aged 55 to 70 with pancreatic cancer.

V gene TRBV5-1 combines with J gene TRBJ2-5; perhaps TRBD2 as D (5 bases). Looked up from germline, CDR1 is SGHRS and CDR2 is YFSETQ. This CDR3 contains 14 residues. Trimming stripped 2 bases from V and 1 base from J, with 9 bases between. CDR3 residues: CASSFGLTQETQYF. CDR3 bases: TGCGCCAGCAGCTTCGGACTGACCCAAGAGACCCAGTACTTC.

J is TRBJ2-6 and V is TRBV19; weak D call: TRBD2 (5 bases). V lost 4 bases to trimming and J lost 0 bases, with 7 bases between them. This CDR3 has 15 residues. Per the germline V gene, CDR1 is LNHDA and CDR2 is SQIVND (reference sequence). CDR3 in amino acids: CASSRGFSGANVLTF. The CDR3 DNA follows: TGTGCCAGTAGTAGAGGGTTCTCTGGGGCCAACGTCCTGACTTTC.

The chain employs TRBV7-2 and TRBJ2-1; D is perhaps TRBD2 (6 bases). In germline, CDR1 is SGHTA, CDR2 FQGNSA. With 5 bases removed from V and 0 bases from J, the gap between germline ends came to 14 bases. This CDR3 contains 16 residues. The CDR3 nucleotides are TGTGCCAGCAGCCGCCCCGGGGGAGGCTCCTACAATGAGCAGTTCTTC. As protein: CASSRPGGGSYNEQFF.

V is TRBV27 and J is TRBJ2-7; 9 positions match TRBD2. The CDR3 totals 18 residues. V was pared by 6 bases and J by 2 bases, with 17 bases of the junction left unmatched. The germline V gene encodes CDR1 MNHEY and CDR2 SMNVEV (reference sequence). CDR3 sequence reads: CASSLQGVATSGPYEQYF. The DNA for the CDR3 is TGTGCCAGCAGCCTGCAGGGGGTTGCGACTAGCGGTCCCTACGAGCAGTACTTC.

This chain uses TRBV28 with TRBJ1-5; 9 positions match TRBD1. CDR1 and CDR2 from the germline V gene are MDHEN and SYDVKM. The V segment lost 5 bases and the J segment 7 bases; nucleotides outside the gene matches: 6. This CDR3 has 14 amino acids. As DNA, the CDR3 is TGTGCCAGCAGTATCGGACAGGGGTCCCAGCCCCAGCATTTT. Translation: CASSIGQGSQPQHF.

In this sample, this clone turned up a few times. This chain connects TRBV5-1 to TRBJ2-6; the D is unclear. Germline loops: CDR1 SGHRS, CDR2 YFSETQ. V dropped 0 bases and J dropped 0 bases, with 7 bases sitting between them. This CDR3 contains 16 residues. As DNA, the CDR3 is TGCGCCAGCAGCTTGGTGGGCAGCTCTGGGGCCAACGTCCTGACTTTC. Translation: CASSLVGSSGANVLTF.

This chain links TRBV19 with TRBJ1-5; tentative D call: TRBD1 (5 bases). V lost 5 bases to trimming and J lost 1 base, with 6 bases between them. The germline gives CDR1 LNHDA, CDR2 SQIVND (reference sequence). The CDR3 is made up of 13 amino acids. The CDR3 DNA reads as TGTGCCAGTAGTCCAGGGAGCAATCAGCCCCAGCATTTT. This gives the protein CASSPGSNQPQHF.

The V call is TRBV4-2, the J call TRBJ2-2; weak D call: TRBD2 (6 bases). Germline loops: CDR1 LGHNA, CDR2 YNFKEQ. V was clipped by 4 bases and J by 5 bases, with 14 bases between them. This CDR3 contains 15 residues. The CDR3 here is CASSPFRGSTGELFF. The CDR3 coding sequence is TGTGCCAGCAGCCCCTTCCGGGGGTCGACCGGGGAGCTGTTTTTT.

About this clone itself: Other DNA sequences within the sample encode an identical CDR3. J is TRBJ2-7 and V is TRBV11-3; D is perhaps TRBD1 (5 bases). Trimming took off 4 bases at V and 3 bases at J, with 10 bases between the two ends. The CDR3 extends over 13 amino acids. Looked up from germline, CDR1 is SGHNT and CDR2 is YENEEA. The CDR3 spells CASSSGHGYEQYF. CDR3 DNA sequence: TGTGCCAGCAGCTCCGGACACGGCTACGAGCAGTACTTC. The complete variable domain, with remaining parts taken from reference TRBV11-3 and TRBJ2-7, reads EAGVVQSPRYKIIEKKQPVAFWCNPISGHNTLYWYLQNLGQGPELLIRYENEEAVDDSQLPKDRFSAERLKGVDSTLKIQPAELGDSAVYLCASSSGHGYEQYFGPGTRLTVT.

V is TRBV7-2 and J is TRBJ1-5; TRBD1 aligns across 12 bases. The germline CDR1 and CDR2 sequences are SGHTA and FQGNSA. Trimming removed 4 bases from V and 3 bases from J; junction bases left unmatched: 7. The CDR3 loop spans 17 amino acids. The CDR3 loop reads CASSSKGQGAPNQPQHF. DNA of the CDR3: TGTGCCAGCAGCTCCAAGGGACAGGGGGCGCCCAATCAGCCCCAGCATTTT.